This T cell receptor beta chain was found in a study of blood T cell repertoires in COVID-19. On the study more broadly: Acute and convalescent COVID-19 specimens originated in the United States, Italy and Spain. The analysed material was cDNA or gDNA that came from T cells, B-cell-depleted T cells, or PBMCs.

V lost 7 bases to trimming and J lost 4 bases, with 16 bases between them. The CDR3 totals 14 residues. From germline, CDR1 is SEHNR and CDR2 FQNEAQ (reference sequence). In the original analysis: Using reference gene primer amplification, nucleated cell counts were estimated. TCRdb's table, derived via immunoSEQ multiplex PCR, lists solely in-frame clones and lacks some. V and J calls and clone size are those listed in that table; D and trimming were worked out from the DNA. The table lists about 97,000 clones, around 85% of them singletons. The TCR originated in a woman in her 70s with active or convalescent COVID-19. The J gene is TRBJ2-5, the V gene TRBV7-9; D possibly corresponds to TRBD2 (5 bases). The sequencing sample was made of peripheral blood. DNA for the CDR3: TGTGCCAGCACCCCTCTGGAGGTAGCAGAGACCCAGTACTTC. Translation: CASTPLEVAETQYF.